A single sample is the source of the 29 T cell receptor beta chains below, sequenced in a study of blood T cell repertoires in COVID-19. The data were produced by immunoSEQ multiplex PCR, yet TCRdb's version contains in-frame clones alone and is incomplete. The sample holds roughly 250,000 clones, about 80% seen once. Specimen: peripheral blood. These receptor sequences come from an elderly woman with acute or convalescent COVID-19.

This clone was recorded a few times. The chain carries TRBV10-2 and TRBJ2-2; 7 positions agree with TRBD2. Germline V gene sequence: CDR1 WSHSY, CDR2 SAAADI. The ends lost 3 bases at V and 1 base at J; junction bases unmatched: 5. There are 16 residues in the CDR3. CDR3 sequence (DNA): TGCGCCAGCAGTGATGTGGGCGGGAGGAACACCGGGGAGCTGTTTTTT. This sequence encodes CASSDVGGRNTGELFF.

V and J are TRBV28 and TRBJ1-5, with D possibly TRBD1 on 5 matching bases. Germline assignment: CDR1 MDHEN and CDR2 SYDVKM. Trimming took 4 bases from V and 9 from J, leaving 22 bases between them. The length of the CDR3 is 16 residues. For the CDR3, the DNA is TGTGCCAGCAGTTCCCCCGGGGGGGTCCCGGAAGGGCCCCAGCATTTT. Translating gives CASSSPGGVPEGPQHF.

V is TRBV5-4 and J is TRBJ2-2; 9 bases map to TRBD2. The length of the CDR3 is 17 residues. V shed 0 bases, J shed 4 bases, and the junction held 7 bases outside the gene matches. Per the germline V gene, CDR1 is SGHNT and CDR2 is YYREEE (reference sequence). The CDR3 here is CASSLAAGGPSTGELFF. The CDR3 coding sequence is TGTGCCAGCAGCTTGGCTGCGGGAGGGCCCAGCACCGGGGAGCTGTTTTTT.

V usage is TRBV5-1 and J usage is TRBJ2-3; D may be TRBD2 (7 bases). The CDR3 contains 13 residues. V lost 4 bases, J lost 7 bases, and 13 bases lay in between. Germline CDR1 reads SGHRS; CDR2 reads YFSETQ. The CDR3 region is CASSPLGGHTQYF. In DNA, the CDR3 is TGCGCCAGCAGCCCCCTCGGGGGGCATACGCAGTATTTT.

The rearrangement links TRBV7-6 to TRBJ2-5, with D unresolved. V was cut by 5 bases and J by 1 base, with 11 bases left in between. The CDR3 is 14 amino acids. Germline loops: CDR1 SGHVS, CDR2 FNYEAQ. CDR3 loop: CASSARLAQETQYF. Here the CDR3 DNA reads TGTGCCAGCAGCGCCCGACTGGCCCAAGAGACCCAGTACTTC.

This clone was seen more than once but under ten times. CDR3 in DNA: TGTGCCACGAGACAGGGAAACACCATATATTTT. It is translated as CATRQGNTIYF. The chain combines TRBV19 with TRBJ1-3, with D possibly matching TRBD1 (5 bases). The V gene's germline CDR1 is LNHDA and CDR2 SQIVND (reference sequence). This CDR3 contains 11 residues. Trimming cost V 10 bases and J 4 bases, with 8 bases left between them.

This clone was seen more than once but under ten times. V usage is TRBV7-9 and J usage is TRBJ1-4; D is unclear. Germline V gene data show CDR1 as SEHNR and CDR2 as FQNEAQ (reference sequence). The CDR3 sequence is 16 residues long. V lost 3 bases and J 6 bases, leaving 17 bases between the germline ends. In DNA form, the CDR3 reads TGTGCCAGCAGCTTGGGCAGAAAGGTGTCGGATGAAAAACTGTTTTTT. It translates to CASSLGRKVSDEKLFF. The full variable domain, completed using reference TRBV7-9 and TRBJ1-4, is DTGVSQNPRHKITKRGQNVTFRCDPISEHNRLYWYRQTLGQGPEFLTYFQNEAQLEKSRLLSDRFSAERPKGSFSTLEIQRTEQGDSAMYLCASSLGRKVSDEKLFFGSGTQLSVL.

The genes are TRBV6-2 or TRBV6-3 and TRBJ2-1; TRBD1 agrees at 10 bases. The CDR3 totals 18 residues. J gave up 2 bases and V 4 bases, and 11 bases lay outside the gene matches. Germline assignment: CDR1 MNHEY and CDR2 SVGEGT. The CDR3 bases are TGTGCCAGCAGTTCCCTCCCGGGACAGGGGACAACCTACAATGAGCAGTTCTTC. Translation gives CASSSLPGQGTTYNEQFF.

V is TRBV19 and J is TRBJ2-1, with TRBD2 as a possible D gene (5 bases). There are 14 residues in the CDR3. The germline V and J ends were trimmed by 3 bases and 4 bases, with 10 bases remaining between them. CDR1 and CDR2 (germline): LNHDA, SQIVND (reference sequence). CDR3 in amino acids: CASSILGVYNEQFF. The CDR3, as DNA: TGTGCCAGTAGTATCCTCGGGGTTTACAATGAGCAGTTCTTC.

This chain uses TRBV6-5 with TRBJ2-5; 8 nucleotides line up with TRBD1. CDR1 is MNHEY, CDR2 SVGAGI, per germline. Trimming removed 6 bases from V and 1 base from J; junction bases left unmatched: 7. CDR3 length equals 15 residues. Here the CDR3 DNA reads TGTGCCAGCAGGGTGACAGGGGTGGGCCAAGAGACCCAGTACTTC. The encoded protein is CASRVTGVGQETQYF.

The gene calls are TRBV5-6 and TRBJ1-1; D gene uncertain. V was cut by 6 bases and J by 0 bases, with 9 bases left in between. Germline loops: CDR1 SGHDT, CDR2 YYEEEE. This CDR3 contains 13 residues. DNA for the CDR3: TGTGCCAGCAAACCTATAATGAACACTGAAGCTTTCTTT. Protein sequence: CASKPIMNTEAFF.

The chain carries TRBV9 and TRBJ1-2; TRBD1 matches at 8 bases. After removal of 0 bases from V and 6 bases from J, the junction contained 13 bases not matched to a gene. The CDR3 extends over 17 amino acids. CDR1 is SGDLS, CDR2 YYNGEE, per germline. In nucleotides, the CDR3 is TGTGCCAGCAGCGTAGCACCAGGGGTGACAGGGGCTGATGGCTACACCTTC. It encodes CASSVAPGVTGADGYTF.

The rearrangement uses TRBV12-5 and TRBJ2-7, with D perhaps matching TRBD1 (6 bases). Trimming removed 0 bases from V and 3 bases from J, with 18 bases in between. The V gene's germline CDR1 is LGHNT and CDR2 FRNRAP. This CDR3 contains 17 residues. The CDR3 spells CASGLVVGAGDFYEQYF. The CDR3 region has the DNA TGTGCTAGTGGTTTGGTAGTCGGGGCAGGGGATTTCTACGAGCAGTACTTC. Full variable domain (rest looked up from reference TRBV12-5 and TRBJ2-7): DARVTQTPRHKVTEMGQEVTMRCQPILGHNTVFWYRQTMMQGLELLAYFRNRAPLDDSGMPKDRFSAEMPDATLATLKIQPSEPRDSAVYFCASGLVVGAGDFYEQYFGPGTRLTVT.

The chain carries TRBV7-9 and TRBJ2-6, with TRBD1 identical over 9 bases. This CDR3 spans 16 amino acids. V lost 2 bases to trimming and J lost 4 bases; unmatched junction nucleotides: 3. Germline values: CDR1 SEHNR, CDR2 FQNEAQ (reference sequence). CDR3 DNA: TGTGCCAGCAGCTTAAGGGACAGGGCCGGGGCCAACGTCCTGACTTTC. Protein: CASSLRDRAGANVLTF. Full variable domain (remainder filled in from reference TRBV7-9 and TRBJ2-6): DTGVSQNPRHKITKRGQNVTFRCDPISEHNRLYWYRQTLGQGPEFLTYFQNEAQLEKSRLLSDRFSAERPKGSFSTLEIQRTEQGDSAMYLCASSLRDRAGANVLTFGAGSRLTVL.

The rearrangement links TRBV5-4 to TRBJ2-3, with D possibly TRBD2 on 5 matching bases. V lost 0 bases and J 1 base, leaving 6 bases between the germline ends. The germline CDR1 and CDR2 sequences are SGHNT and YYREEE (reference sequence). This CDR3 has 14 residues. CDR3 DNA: TGTGCCAGCAGCTTGGGGACTCGCACAGATACGCAGTATTTT. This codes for CASSLGTRTDTQYF. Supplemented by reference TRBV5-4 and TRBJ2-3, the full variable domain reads ETGVTQSPTHLIKTRGQQVTLRCSSQSGHNTVSWYQQALGQGPQFIFQYYREEENGRGNFPPRFSGLQFPNYSSELNVNALELDDSALYLCASSLGTRTDTQYFGPGTRLTVL.

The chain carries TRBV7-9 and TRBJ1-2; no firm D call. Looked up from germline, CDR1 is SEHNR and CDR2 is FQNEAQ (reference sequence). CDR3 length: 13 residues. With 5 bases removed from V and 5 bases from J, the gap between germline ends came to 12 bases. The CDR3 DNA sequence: TGTGCCAGCAGCCCACTCTCTTTTTATGGCTACACCTTC. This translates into CASSPLSFYGYTF.

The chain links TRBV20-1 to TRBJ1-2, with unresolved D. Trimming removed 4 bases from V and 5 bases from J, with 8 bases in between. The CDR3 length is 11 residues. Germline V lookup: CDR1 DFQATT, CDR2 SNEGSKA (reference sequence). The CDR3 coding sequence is TGCAGTGCTATGGAGTCTTATGGCTACACCTTC. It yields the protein CSAMESYGYTF.

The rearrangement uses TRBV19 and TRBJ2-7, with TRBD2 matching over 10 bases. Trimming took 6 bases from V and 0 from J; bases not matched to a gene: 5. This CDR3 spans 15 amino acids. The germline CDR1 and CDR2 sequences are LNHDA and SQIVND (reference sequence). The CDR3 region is CASRRLAGDSYEQYF. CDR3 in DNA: TGTGCCAGTAGACGGCTAGCGGGGGACTCCTACGAGCAGTACTTC.

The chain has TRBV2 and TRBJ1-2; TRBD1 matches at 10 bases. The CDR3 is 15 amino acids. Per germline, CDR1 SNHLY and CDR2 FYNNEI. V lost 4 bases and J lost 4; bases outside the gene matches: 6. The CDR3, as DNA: TGTGCCAGCAGTGGAGACAGGGGGCTCGGCTATGGCTACACCTTC. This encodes CASSGDRGLGYGYTF.

CDR3: CASSSSEGRIGYGYTF. DNA of the CDR3: TGTGCCAGCAGTTCGTCGGAGGGAAGAATAGGCTATGGCTACACCTTC. This chain joins TRBV28 and TRBJ1-2; D is ambiguous. The CDR3 is 16 amino acids. Trimming pared 4 bases from V and 4 bases from J, leaving 19 bases between. The germline V gene encodes CDR1 MDHEN and CDR2 SYDVKM.

CDR3 protein: CASSLPGTGQETQYF. In DNA, the CDR3 is TGTGCCAGCAGCTTACCCGGCACAGGACAAGAGACCCAGTACTTC. The J gene is TRBJ2-5, the V gene TRBV5-4; TRBD1 is a possible D gene (5 bases). The germline V gene encodes CDR1 SGHNT and CDR2 YYREEE (reference sequence). Between the trimmed V and J ends, which lost 2 bases and 2 bases, there was a span of 13 bases. The length of the CDR3 is 15 residues.

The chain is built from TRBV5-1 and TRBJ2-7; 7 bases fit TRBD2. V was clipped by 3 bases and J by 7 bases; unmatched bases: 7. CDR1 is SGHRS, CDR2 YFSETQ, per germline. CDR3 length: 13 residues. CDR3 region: CASSSLSGGEQYF. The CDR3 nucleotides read TGCGCCAGCAGCTCCCTCTCCGGGGGGGAGCAGTACTTC.

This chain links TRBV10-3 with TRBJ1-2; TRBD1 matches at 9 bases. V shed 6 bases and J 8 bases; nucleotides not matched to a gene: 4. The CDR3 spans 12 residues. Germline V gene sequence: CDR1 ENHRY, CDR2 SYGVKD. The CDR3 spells CAIRDTGGGYTF. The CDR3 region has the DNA TGTGCCATCAGGGATACAGGGGGCGGCTACACCTTC.

The CDR3 region has the DNA TGTGCCAGCAGCGTAGGACAGGGGCCCTACGAGCAGTACTTC. It encodes CASSVGQGPYEQYF. The gene calls are TRBV9 and TRBJ2-7; 8 bases agree with TRBD1. Germline CDR1 SGDLS, CDR2 YYNGEE. Germline trimming cut 0 bases from V and 2 bases from J; bases unmatched to any gene: 1. This CDR3 has 14 amino acids.

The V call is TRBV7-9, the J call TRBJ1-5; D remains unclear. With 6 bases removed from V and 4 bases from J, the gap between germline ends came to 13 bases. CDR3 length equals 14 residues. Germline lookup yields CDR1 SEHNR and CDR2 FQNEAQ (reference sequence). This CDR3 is CASSSHGNNQPQHF. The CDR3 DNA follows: TGTGCCAGCAGTTCACACGGGAATAATCAGCCCCAGCATTTT.

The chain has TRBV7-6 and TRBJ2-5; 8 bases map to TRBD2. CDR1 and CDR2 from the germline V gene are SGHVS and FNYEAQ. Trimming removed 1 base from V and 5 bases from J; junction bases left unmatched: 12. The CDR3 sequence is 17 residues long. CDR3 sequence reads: CASSLVSSGRGAETQYF. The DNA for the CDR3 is TGTGCCAGCAGCTTAGTATCGTCTGGGCGGGGGGCGGAGACCCAGTACTTC.

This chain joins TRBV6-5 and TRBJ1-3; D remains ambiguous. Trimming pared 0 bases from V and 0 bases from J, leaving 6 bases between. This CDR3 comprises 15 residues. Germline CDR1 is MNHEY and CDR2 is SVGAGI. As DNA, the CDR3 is TGTGCCAGCAGTTACTCCGGGGACTCTGGAAACACCATATATTTT. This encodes CASSYSGDSGNTIYF.

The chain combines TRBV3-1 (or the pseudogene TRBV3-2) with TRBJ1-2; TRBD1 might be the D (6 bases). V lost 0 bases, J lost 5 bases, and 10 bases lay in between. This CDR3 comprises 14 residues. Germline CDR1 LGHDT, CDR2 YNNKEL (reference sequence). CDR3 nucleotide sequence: TGTGCCAGCAGCCAAGATATGGACAGATATGGCTACACCTTC. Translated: CASSQDMDRYGYTF.

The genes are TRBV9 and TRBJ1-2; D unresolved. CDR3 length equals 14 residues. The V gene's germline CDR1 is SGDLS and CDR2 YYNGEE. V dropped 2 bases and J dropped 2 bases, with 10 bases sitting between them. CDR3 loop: CASSVNGLNYGYTF. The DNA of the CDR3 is TGTGCCAGCAGCGTTAACGGACTGAACTATGGCTACACCTTC.